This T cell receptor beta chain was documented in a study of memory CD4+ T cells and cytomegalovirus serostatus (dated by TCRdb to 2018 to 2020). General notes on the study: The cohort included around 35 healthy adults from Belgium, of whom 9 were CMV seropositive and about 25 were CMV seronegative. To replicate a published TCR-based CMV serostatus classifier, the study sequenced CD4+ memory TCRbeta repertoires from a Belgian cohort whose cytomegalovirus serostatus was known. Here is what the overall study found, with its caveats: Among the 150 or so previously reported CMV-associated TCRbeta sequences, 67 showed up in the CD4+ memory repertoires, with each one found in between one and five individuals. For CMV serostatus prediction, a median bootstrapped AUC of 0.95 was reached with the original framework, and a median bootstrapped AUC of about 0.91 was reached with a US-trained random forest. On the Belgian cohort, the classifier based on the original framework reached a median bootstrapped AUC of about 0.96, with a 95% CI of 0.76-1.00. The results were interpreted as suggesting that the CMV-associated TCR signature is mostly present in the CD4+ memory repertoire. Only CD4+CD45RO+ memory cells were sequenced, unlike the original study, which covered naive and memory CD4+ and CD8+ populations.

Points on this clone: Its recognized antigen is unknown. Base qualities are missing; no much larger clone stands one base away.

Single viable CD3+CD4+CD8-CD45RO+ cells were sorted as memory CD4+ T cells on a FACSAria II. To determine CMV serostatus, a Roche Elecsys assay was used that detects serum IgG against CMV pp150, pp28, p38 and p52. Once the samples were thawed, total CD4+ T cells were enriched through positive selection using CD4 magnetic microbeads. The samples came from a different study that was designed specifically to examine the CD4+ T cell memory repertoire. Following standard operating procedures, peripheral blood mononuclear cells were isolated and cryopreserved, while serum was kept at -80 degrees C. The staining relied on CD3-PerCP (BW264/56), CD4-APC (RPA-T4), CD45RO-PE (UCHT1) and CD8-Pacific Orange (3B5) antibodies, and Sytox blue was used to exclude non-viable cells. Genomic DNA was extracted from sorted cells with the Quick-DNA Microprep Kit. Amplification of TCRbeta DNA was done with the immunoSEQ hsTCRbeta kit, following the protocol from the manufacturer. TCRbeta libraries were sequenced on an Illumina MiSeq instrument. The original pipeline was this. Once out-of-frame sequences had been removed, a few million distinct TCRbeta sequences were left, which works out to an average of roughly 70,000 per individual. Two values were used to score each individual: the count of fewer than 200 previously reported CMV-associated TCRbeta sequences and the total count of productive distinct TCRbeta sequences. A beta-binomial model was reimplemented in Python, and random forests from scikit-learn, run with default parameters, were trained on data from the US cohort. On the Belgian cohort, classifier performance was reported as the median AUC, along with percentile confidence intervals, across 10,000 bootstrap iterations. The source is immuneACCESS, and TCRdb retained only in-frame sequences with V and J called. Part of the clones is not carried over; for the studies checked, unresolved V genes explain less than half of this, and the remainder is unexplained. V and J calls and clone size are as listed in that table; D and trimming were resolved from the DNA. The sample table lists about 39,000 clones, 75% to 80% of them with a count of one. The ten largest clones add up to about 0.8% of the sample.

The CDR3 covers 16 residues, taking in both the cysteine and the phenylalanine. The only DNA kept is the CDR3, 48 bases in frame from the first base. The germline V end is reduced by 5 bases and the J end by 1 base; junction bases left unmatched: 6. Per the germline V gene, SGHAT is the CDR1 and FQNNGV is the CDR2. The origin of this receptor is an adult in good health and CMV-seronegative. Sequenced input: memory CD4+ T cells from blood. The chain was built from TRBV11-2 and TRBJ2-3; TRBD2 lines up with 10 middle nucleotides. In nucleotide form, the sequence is TGTGCCAGCAGCCGAGGGACTAGCGCTGGCACAGATACGCAGTATTTT. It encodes CASSRGTSAGTDTQYF. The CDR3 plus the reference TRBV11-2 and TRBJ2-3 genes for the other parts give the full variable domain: EAGVAQSPRYKIIEKRQSVAFWCNPISGHATLYWYQQILGQGPKLLIQFQNNGVVDDSQLPKDRFSAERLKGVDSTLKIQPAKLEDSAVYLCASSRGTSAGTDTQYFGPGTRLTVL.